This T cell receptor (beta chain) was sequenced in a study of vaccination and CD4 T cells after COVID-19. Documented treatment: approximately nine-day PBMC culture with coronavirus spike peptide pools or control peptides (ViraFEST assay). Regarding this clonotype: The antigen is not known.

Germline-derived CDR1 and CDR2 are LNHDA and SQIVND (reference sequence). The V gene lost 3 bases and the J gene lost 0 bases, with 10 bases spanning the gap. The CDR3 sequence is 15 residues long. Once obtained from cultured CD4+ T cells, the DNA was sequenced using the Oncomine TCR Beta short-read assay. TCRdb re-analysed the PCR reads in MiXCR, keeping a single row per CDR3 protein. The sample shows some 20,000 distinct CDR3 sequences, 66% of them seen only once. V usage is TRBV19 and J usage is TRBJ2-3, with D hard to call. This TCR was recovered from a human donor who had recovered from COVID-19. The sample taken for sequencing was CD4+ T cells from blood, cultured in vitro. The CDR3 protein is CASSMVPFSTDTQYF. DNA for the CDR3: TGTGCCAGTAGTATGGTCCCATTTAGCACAGATACGCAGTATTTT.